Sequencing of this TCR beta chain was carried out in a study of neoadjuvant anti-PD-1 for oral cavity cancer. Study overall: Patients without progression received a fourth nivolumab dose around day 43, then surgical resection on days 50-56.

This clone was counted a single time. Stated time point: after neoadjuvant nivolumab, at surgical resection. Profiled with immunoSEQ multiplex PCR; TCRdb holds only in-frame clones, not every one. Among 13,000 to 15,000 clones listed, about 74% were seen once. The source is a person between 35 and 79 years old with oral cavity squamous cell carcinoma. The sequencing used PBMCs, collected after nivolumab (anti-PD-1) treatment.

This CDR3 reads CASSSWSTEAFF. For the CDR3, the DNA is TGTGCCAGCAGCTCCTGGAGCACTGAAGCTTTCTTT. This sequence joins TRBV28 and TRBJ1-1, with unresolved D. Trimming pared 6 bases from V and 4 bases from J, leaving 9 bases between. The CDR3 extends over 12 amino acids. From germline, CDR1 is MDHEN and CDR2 SYDVKM.